This TCR beta chain was retrieved from a study of blood T cell repertoires in COVID-19. Overall study: Sites in the United States, Italy and Spain provided acute and convalescent COVID-19 samples. In each case, the material was cDNA or gDNA derived from T cells, B-cell-depleted T cells, or PBMCs.

The germline V gene encodes CDR1 SGHTA and CDR2 FQGNSA. J lost 2 bases, V lost 10 bases, and 4 bases had no gene match. This CDR3 comprises 12 residues. Per the study methods: Quantification of nucleated cells was approximated via reference gene primer amplification. Sequenced by immunoSEQ multiplex PCR; TCRdb stores in-frame clones only, minus some. V, J and clone size derive from that table, while D and trimming were established from the DNA sequence. The sample contains more than 70,000 clones, less than 85% of which appear only once. This receptor was identified in a woman aged 70 to 79 with acute or convalescent COVID-19. Sequenced sample: peripheral blood. The V gene is TRBV7-2, the J gene TRBJ1-1, with TRBD1 matching over 7 bases. The chain's CDR3 is CAIRTGNTEAFF. The CDR3 DNA sequence: TGTGCCATCAGGACAGGCAACACTGAAGCTTTCTTT.